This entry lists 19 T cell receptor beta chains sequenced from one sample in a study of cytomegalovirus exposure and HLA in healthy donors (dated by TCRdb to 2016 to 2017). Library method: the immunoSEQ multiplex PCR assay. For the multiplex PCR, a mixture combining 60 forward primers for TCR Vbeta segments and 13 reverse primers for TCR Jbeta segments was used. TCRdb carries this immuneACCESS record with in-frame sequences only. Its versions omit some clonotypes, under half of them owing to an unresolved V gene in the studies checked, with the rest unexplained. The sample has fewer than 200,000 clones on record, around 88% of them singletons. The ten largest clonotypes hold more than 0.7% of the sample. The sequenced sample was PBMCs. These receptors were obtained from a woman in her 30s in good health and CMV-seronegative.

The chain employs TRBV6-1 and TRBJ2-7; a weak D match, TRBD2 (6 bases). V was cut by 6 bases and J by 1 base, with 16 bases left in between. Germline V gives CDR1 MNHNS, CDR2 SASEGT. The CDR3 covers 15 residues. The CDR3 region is CASRDTPSESYEQYF. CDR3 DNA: TGTGCCAGCAGGGACACCCCTAGCGAATCCTACGAGCAGTACTTC.

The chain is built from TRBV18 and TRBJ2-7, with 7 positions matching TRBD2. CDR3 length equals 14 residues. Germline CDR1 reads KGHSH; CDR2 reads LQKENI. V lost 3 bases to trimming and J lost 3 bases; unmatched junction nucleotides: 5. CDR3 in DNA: TGTGCCAGCTCACCCCAGGGCGGGGGCTACGAGCAGTACTTC. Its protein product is CASSPQGGGYEQYF.

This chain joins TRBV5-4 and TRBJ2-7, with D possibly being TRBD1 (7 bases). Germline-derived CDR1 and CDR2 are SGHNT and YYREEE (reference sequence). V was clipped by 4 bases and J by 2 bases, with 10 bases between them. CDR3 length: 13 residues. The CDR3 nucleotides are TGTGCCAGCAGCGGGGGGACAGCCTACGAGCAGTACTTC. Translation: CASSGGTAYEQYF.

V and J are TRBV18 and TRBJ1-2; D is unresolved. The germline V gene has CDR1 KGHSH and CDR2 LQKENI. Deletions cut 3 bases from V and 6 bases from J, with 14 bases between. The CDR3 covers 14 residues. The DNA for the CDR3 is TGTGCCAGCTCACCTACAGTTCAGTTAGATGGCTACACCTTC. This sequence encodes CASSPTVQLDGYTF.

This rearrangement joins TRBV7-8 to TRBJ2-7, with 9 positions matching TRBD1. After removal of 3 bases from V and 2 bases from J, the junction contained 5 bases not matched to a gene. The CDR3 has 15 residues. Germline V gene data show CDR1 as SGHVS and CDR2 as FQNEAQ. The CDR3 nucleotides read TGTGCCAGCAGCTTCGACAGGGGGTTTCCCTACGAGCAGTACTTC. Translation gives CASSFDRGFPYEQYF.

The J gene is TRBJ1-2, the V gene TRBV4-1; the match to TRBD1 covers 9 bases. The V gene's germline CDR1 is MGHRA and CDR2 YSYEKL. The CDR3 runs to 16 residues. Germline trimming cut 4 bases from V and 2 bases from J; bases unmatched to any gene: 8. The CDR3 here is CASSRQPGQGNYGYTF. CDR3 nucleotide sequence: TGCGCCAGCAGCCGCCAGCCTGGACAGGGGAACTATGGCTACACCTTC.

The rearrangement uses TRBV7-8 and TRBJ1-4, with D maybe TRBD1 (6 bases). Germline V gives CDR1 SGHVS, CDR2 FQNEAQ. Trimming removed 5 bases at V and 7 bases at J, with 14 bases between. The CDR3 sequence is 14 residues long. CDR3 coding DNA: TGTGCCAGCAGCCAGGACAGAAGGAGTGAAAAACTGTTTTTT. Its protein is CASSQDRRSEKLFF.

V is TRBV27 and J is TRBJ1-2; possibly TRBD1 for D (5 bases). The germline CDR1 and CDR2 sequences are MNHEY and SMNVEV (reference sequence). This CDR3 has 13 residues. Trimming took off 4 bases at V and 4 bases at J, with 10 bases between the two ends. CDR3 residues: CASSSGHVYGYTF. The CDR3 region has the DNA TGTGCCAGCAGTTCAGGACACGTCTATGGCTACACCTTC.

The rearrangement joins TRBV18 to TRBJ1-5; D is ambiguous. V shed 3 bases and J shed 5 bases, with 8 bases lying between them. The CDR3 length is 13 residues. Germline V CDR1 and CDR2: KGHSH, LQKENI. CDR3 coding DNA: TGTGCCAGCTCACCTGACACGGATCAGCCCCAGCATTTT. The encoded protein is CASSPDTDQPQHF.

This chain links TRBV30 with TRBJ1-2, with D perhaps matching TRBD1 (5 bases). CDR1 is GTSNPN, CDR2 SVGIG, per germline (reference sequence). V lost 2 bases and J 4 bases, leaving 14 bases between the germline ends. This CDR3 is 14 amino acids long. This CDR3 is CAWSRGPDIYGYTF. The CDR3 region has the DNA TGTGCCTGGAGTAGGGGTCCAGACATCTATGGCTACACCTTC.

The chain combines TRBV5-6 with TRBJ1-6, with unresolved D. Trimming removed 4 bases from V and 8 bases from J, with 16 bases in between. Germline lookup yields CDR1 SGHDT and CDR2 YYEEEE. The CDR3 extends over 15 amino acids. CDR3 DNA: TGTGCCAGCAGCCCGGCGACAAGTACTTATTCACCCCTCCACTTT. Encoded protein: CASSPATSTYSPLHF. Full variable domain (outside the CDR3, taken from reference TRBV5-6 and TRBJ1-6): DAGVTQSPTHLIKTRGQQVTLRCSPKSGHDTVSWYQQALGQGPQFIFQYYEEEERQRGNFPDRFSGHQFPNYSSELNVNALLLGDSALYLCASSPATSTYSPLHFGNGTRLTVT.

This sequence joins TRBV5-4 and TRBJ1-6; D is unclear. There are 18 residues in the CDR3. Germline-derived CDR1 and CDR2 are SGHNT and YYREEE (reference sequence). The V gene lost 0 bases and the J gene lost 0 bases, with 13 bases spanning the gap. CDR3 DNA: TGTGCCAGCAGCTTGGGGGCGTCTGGGAGCTCCTATAATTCACCCCTCCACTTT. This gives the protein CASSLGASGSSYNSPLHF.

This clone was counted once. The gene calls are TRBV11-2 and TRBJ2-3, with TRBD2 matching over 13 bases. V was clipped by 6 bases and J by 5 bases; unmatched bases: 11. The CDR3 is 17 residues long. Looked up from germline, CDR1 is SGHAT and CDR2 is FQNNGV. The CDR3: CASSSMSGTSGVDTQYF. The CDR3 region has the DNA TGTGCCAGCAGTTCTATGTCCGGGACTAGCGGGGTAGATACGCAGTATTTT.

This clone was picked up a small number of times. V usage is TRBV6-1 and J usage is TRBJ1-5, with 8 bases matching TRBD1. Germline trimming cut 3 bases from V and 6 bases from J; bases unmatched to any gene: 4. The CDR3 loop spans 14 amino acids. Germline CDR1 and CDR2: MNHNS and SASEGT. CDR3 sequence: CASSDSGGGQPQHF. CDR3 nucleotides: TGTGCCAGCAGTGACTCAGGGGGCGGTCAGCCCCAGCATTTT.

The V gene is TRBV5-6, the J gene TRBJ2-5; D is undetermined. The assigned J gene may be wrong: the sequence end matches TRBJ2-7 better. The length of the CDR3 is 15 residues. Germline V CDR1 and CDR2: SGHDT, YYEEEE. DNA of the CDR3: TGTGCCAGCAGCACCCTGACAATTTCATCCTACGAGCAGTACTTC. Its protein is CASSTLTISSYEQYF.

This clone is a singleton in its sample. As DNA, the CDR3 is TGTGCCAGCTCACCACGGGCCAGGGTCTCTGGAAACACCATATATTTT. Translating it yields CASSPRARVSGNTIYF. This chain links TRBV18 with TRBJ1-3, with D tentatively TRBD1 (5 bases). The V end lost 1 base, the J end lost 0 bases, and 10 bases lay between the germline ends. The CDR3 loop spans 16 amino acids. Germline V gene data show CDR1 as KGHSH and CDR2 as LQKENI. The full variable domain, rest sourced from reference TRBV18 and TRBJ1-3, is NAGVMQNPRHLVRRRGQEARLRCSPMKGHSHVYWYRQLPEEGLKFMVYLQKENIIDESGMPKERFSAEFPKEGPSILRIQQVVRGDSAAYFCASSPRARVSGNTIYFGEGSWLTVV.

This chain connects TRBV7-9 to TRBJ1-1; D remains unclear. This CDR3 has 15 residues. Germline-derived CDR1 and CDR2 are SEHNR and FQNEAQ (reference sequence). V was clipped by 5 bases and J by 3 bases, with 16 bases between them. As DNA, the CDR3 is TGTGCCAGCAGCCCTAGAGGGCCCGTGGACACTGAAGCTTTCTTT. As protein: CASSPRGPVDTEAFF.

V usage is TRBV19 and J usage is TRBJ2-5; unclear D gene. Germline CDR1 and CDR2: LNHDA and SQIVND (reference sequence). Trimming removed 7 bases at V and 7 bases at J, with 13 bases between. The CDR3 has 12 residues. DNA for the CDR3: TGTGCCAGTACGGCGCCGACGGGGACCCAGTACTTC. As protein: CASTAPTGTQYF.

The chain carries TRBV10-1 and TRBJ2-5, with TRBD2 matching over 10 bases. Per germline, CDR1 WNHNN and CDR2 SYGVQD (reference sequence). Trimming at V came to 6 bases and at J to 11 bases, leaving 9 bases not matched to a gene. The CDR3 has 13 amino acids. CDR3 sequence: CASSSGRALEQYF. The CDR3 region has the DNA TGCGCCAGCAGCAGCGGGAGGGCCCTGGAGCAGTACTTC.